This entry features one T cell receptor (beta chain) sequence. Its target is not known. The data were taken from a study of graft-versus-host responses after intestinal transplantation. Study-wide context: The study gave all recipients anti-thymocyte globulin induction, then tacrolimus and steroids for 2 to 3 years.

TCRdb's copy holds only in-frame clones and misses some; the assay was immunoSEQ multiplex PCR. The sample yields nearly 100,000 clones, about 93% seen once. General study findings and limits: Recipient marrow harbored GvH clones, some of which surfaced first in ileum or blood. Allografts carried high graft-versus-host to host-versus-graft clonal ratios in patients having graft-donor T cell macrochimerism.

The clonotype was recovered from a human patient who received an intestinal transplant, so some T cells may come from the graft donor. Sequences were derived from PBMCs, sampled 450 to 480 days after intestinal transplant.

The CDR3 reads CASSPPGGNSGNTIYF. CDR3 bases: TGTGCCAGCTCACCACCGGGAGGAAATTCTGGAAACACCATATATTTT. The rearrangement links TRBV18 to TRBJ1-3; D gene unclear. Deletions cut 0 bases from V and 1 base from J, with 10 bases between. The CDR3 totals 16 residues. CDR1 KGHSH and CDR2 LQKENI come from the germline V gene.